This TCR beta chain originates from a study of T cell responses to AZD1222 COVID-19 vaccine (dated by TCRdb to the early 2020s). In terms of the full investigation: AZD1222 recipients given second doses at about 4 weeks or at about 12 weeks were pooled, since spike-specific TCR depth and breadth were not found to differ between the two schedules. A total of 233 trial participants underwent TCR sequencing, of whom about 200 received two doses of AZD1222 and 26 received two doses of the MenACWY control vaccine. Trial participants were enrolled into age subgroups of 18-55, 56-69 and 70-plus years, which contained approximately 150, 28 and 58 TCR-sequenced participants, respectively. The paper as a whole reports these results and caveats: A significant rise in spike-specific TCR breadth and depth was observed after two AZD1222 doses relative to day 0 and relative to MenACWY recipients. Participants were mostly white British and included more females than males, and it was suggested by the authors that clonal diversity may have been underestimated. CD4 TCRs associated with the vaccine covered the entire spike protein, and the dominant responses were in regions 160-218 and 743-854. Because no day 14 peak-response samples were available, the repertoires could be characterized only after the peak T cell response. Reportedly, almost half of the unique spike-specific TCRs recognized epitopes lying outside the regions that are mutated in the B.1.351 and B.1.1.7 variants. Conclusions about previously exposed vaccinees were limited because only six AZD1222 recipients were SARS-CoV-2 seropositive at baseline. The 56-69-year group was small, and its depth increase did not reach significance, likely because of low power.

This clone was observed a single time. What antigen it recognizes has not been identified. No qualities accompany the bases; no much larger clone lies one base away. The CDR3 regions of human TCRbeta chains were analyzed by immunosequencing. The paper's data handling went like this. Repertoire TCRs were checked for matches against a reference library of SARS-CoV-2-specific TCRs that had been generated using the MIRA antigen-specificity platform. Breadth meant the fraction of unique TCRs that were SARS-CoV-2-associated, whereas depth meant the fraction of total T cells that were SARS-CoV-2-associated. Using the MIRA data, each spike-specific TCR was mapped to the spike region that the TCR reacts to and placed in a CD4 or CD8 class. Log10-transformed breadth and depth values were compared by one-way ANOVA with Sidak's multiple comparisons tests. TCRdb obtained this table from immuneACCESS and retained in-frame rearrangements with V and J assigned. These tables miss some clones; where compared with another copy, unresolved V genes account for less than half of the shortfall, and the remainder is unexplained. Clonal size and the V and J genes are those of that table, whereas D and trimming came from the DNA. The table for this sample lists about 110,000 clones; 91% of them were counted only once. 7.5% of the sample rests with the top ten.

The sample's time point label, decoded: baseline before first vaccination. Vaccinee samples came from UK trials COV001 and COV002, including a single-blind randomized controlled phase 2/3 trial of AZD1222 (ChAdOx1 nCoV-19) in healthy adults. For TCRbeta chain sequencing, PBMC samples from trial participants were taken at day 0 and at day 28 after the second dose. Counted from cysteine to phenylalanine, this CDR3 has 14 amino acids. Only the CDR3 region is kept as DNA, spanning 42 bases read in frame from base 1. From the germline V gene (reference sequence), CDR1 is MNHEY and CDR2 is SMNVEV. Deletion took 6 bases off V and 8 bases off J, with a span of 18 bases between the germline ends.

The rearranged chain carries TRBV27 and TRBJ2-3; the D match is possibly TRBD1 or TRBD2, with 7 bases aligned in each. Sequencing used peripheral blood, obtained on day 0 of AZD1222 vaccination. This clonotype originated in an adult in good health. This receptor carries the CDR3 CASSQGGLKVTQYF. The DNA reads as follows: TGTGCCAGCAGCCAGGGGGGGCTTAAAGTTACGCAGTATTTT.